One T cell receptor (beta chain) is described in this entry. What it binds is not known. The sample comes from a study of cytomegalovirus exposure and HLA in healthy donors. Study results and limitations: The study labeled around 160 TCR beta chains cytomegalovirus-associated. Later work showed greater clonal expansion in HLA-associated TCR beta chains than in equally common others.

The germline V gene encodes CDR1 KGHSH and CDR2 LQKENI. The V and J ends lost 2 bases and 4 bases, in that order; junction bases with no gene match: 13. The CDR3 contains 17 residues. A multiplex PCR was run with 60 Vbeta primers and 13 Jbeta primers. The assay was immunoSEQ multiplex PCR, and TCRdb's table has in-frame clones only and misses some. The data show some 110,000 clones, 78% seen once. The rearrangement uses TRBV18 and TRBJ2-5; 7 bases map to TRBD2. The source material was PBMCs. This TCR derives from a male donor in good health and CMV-seronegative. The CDR3: CASSPNPASGRGETQYF. The CDR3, as DNA: TGTGCCAGCTCACCAAACCCGGCTAGCGGTAGGGGAGAGACCCAGTACTTC. The variable domain in full, completed from reference TRBV18 and TRBJ2-5, reads NAGVMQNPRHLVRRRGQEARLRCSPMKGHSHVYWYRQLPEEGLKFMVYLQKENIIDESGMPKERFSAEFPKEGPSILRIQQVVRGDSAAYFCASSPNPASGRGETQYFGPGTRLLVL.